These T cell receptor beta chains were read from a single sample in a study of CD8+ T cells in alopecia areata. Generated by immunoSEQ multiplex PCR, the TCRdb table keeps only in-frame clones and is missing some. The sample shows over 150,000 clones, approximately 53% of them seen only once. The specimen was CD8+ T cells sorted from blood. The receptors were sampled from a human donor in good health. Both conserved end residues are part of each CDR3. The D gene is left open where the match is weak. Only part of the rows carry a size: once, few, many, or a class if the clone is expanded.

len	v_gene	abundance	d_gene	j_gene	CDR3nt	CDR3aa
13	TRBV9	NA	NA	TRBJ2-6	TGTGCCAGCAGCGAAACGGGGGCCAACGTCCTGACTTTC	CASSETGANVLTF
15	TRBV4-1	NA	NA	TRBJ2-7	TGCGCCAGCAGCCAAGAAGGGATCCTCTCCTACGAGCAGTACTTC	CASSQEGILSYEQYF
14	TRBV7-2	NA	NA	TRBJ2-1	TGTGCCAGCAGCTTCCCGGGACTTTACAATGAGCAGTTCTTC	CASSFPGLYNEQFF
14	TRBV5-6	few	NA	TRBJ1-5	TGTGCCAGCGGTCTATGGGTCAACGATCAGCCCCAGCATTTT	CASGLWVNDQPQHF
15	TRBV4-1	few	NA	TRBJ1-5	TGCGCCAGCAGCCAAAGGCTTGGGGGCAATCAGCCCCAGCATTTT	CASSQRLGGNQPQHF
14	TRBV15	few	NA	TRBJ2-7	TGTGCCACCAGCAGAGGTACCGGTTCGGACGAGCAGTACTTC	CATSRGTGSDEQYF
15	TRBV2	few	NA	TRBJ1-4	TGTGCCAGCAGTGAAAGCCGTGCAACTAATGAAAAACTGTTTTTT	CASSESRATNEKLFF
12	TRBV5-6	NA	NA	TRBJ2-2	TGTGCCAGCAGCTGGGGCGCCGGGGAGCTGTTTTTT	CASSWGAGELFF
16	TRBV6-4	few	TRBD1	TRBJ2-7	TGTGCCAGCAGTGACCCCGGGACAGGGACAACCTACGAGCAGTACTTC	CASSDPGTGTTYEQYF
13	TRBV27	NA	NA	TRBJ2-7	TGTGCCAGCAGTTTATCGGCCGATTACGAGCAGTACTTC	CASSLSADYEQYF
15	TRBV12-5	NA	NA	TRBJ1-2	TGTGCTAGTGGTTTGTACGGGGGCTCTAACTATGGCTACACCTTC	CASGLYGGSNYGYTF
12	TRBV29-1	few	NA	TRBJ2-2	TGCAGCGCCTCAGTGTCCACCGGGGAGCTGTTTTTT	CSASVSTGELFF